The 23 T cell receptor beta chains given below trace back to one sample, sequenced in a study of type 1 and type 2 diabetes patients. The PCR template was genomic DNA. A primer set of 30 forward and 13 reverse primers amplified the CDR3. TCRdb processed the multiplex PCR reads anew with MiXCR; each CDR3 protein has one entry. The sample has 250,000 or so distinct CDR3 sequences, roughly 48% seen once; the top ten hold roughly 15%. Sequencing was done on a sample of peripheral blood mononuclear cells (PBMCs). Every receptor here comes from a young man with type 2 diabetes.

The rearrangement links TRBV9 to TRBJ2-5; D is undetermined. Trimming removed 8 bases from V and 10 bases from J, with 15 bases in between. The CDR3 covers 11 residues. Germline CDR1 is SGDLS and CDR2 is YYNGEE. CDR3 nucleotides: TGTGCCAGTAGTACCCGCGAAGGCCAGTACTTC. This sequence encodes CASSTREGQYF.

The genes are TRBV7-3 and TRBJ2-3, with 8 bases lining up with TRBD1. V shed 5 bases and J 4 bases; nucleotides not matched to a gene: 8. Germline loops: CDR1 SGHTA, CDR2 FQGTGA. The CDR3 contains 15 residues. The CDR3 loop is CASSHPGGAADTQYF. The CDR3 bases are TGTGCCAGCAGCCACCCAGGGGGCGCAGCAGATACGCAGTATTTT.

V is TRBV25-1 and J is TRBJ2-5; 7 positions match TRBD1. The J call is uncertain, as TRBJ2-7 better fits the DNA end. Germline loops: CDR1 MGHDK, CDR2 SYGVNS. This CDR3 is 13 amino acids long. The CDR3 loop reads CASSFGTVYEQYF. In nucleotides, the CDR3 is TGTGCCAGCAGTTTCGGGACAGTATACGAGCAGTACTTC.

Many counts were recorded for this clonotype. The chain combines TRBV14 with TRBJ2-7; 8 bases line up with TRBD1. This CDR3 has 14 residues. The germline V gene has CDR1 SGHDN and CDR2 FVKESK. The V and J ends lost 0 bases and 5 bases, in that order; junction bases with no gene match: 3. As DNA, the CDR3 is TGTGCCAGCAGCCAAGAGGACAGGGCCGACGAGCAGTACTTC. This codes for CASSQEDRADEQYF.

The gene calls are TRBV3-1 and TRBJ2-7; D might be TRBD1 (5 bases). Germline values: CDR1 LGHDT, CDR2 YNNKEL (reference sequence). V was pared by 4 bases and J by 2 bases, with 18 bases between. The CDR3 loop spans 16 amino acids. The CDR3: CASSLQGQSITYEQYF. The CDR3 DNA reads as TGTGCCAGCAGCCTCCAGGGCCAGTCGATCACCTACGAGCAGTACTTC.

Many counts were recorded for this clonotype. The V call is TRBV15, the J call TRBJ1-5; D is ambiguous. The germline CDR1 and CDR2 sequences are LNHNV and YYDKDF (reference sequence). The CDR3 is 16 residues long. V was cut by 5 bases and J by 5 bases, with 19 bases left in between. The CDR3 bases are TGTGCCACCAGCCCCACGGTAGGAGGGAAGGATCAGCCCCAGCATTTT. Its translation: CATSPTVGGKDQPQHF. Full variable domain (rest looked up from reference TRBV15 and TRBJ1-5): DAMVIQNPRYQVTQFGKPVTLSCSQTLNHNVMYWYQQKSSQAPKLLFHYYDKDFNNEADTPDNFQSRRPNTSFCFLDIRSPGLGDTAMYLCATSPTVGGKDQPQHFGDGTRLSIL.

This clonotype showed up many times. The chain links TRBV2 to TRBJ2-7; D uncertain. Trimming shortened V by 4 bases and J by 6 bases, and 4 bases separated the two germline ends. The CDR3 sequence is 10 residues long. The germline V gene has CDR1 SNHLY and CDR2 FYNNEI. The CDR3 coding sequence is TGTGCCAGCAGTGCCGGCGAGCAGTACTTC. As protein: CASSAGEQYF.

This rearrangement joins TRBV10-2 to TRBJ2-2; D perhaps matches TRBD1 (5 bases). The CDR3 is made up of 15 amino acids. V was trimmed by 1 base and J by 1 base, leaving 7 bases between them. CDR1 is WSHSY, CDR2 SAAADI, per germline. The CDR3, as DNA: TGCGCCAGCAGTGAGTGGCAGGGGAACACCGGGGAGCTGTTTTTT. Its translation: CASSEWQGNTGELFF.

This clonotype was recorded a few times. This sequence joins TRBV19 and TRBJ2-3; D remains unclear. The CDR3 extends over 17 amino acids. Trimming took off 0 bases at V and 0 bases at J, with 13 bases between the two ends. The germline gives CDR1 LNHDA, CDR2 SQIVND (reference sequence). CDR3 coding DNA: TGTGCCAGTAGTATAGATCCCACGGCACTTAGCACAGATACGCAGTATTTT. Its translation: CASSIDPTALSTDTQYF.

This chain connects TRBV5-1 to TRBJ2-1; the D gene is possibly TRBD1 (6 bases). V was cut by 7 bases and J by 2 bases, with 19 bases left in between. In germline, CDR1 is SGHRS, CDR2 YFSETQ. The CDR3 length is 16 residues. Written as DNA, the CDR3 is TGCGCCAGCCAGCAGGGCTCAGGACAGACCTACAATGAGCAGTTCTTC. Its protein product is CASQQGSGQTYNEQFF.

The V and J genes are TRBV30 and TRBJ2-1, with 7 bases matching TRBD1. CDR1 and CDR2 (germline): GTSNPN, SVGIG (reference sequence). The CDR3 is 13 residues long. V trimming: 5 bases; J trimming: 6 bases; junction bases outside the gene matches: 7. The CDR3 here is CAWAGGVVNEQFF. DNA for the CDR3: TGTGCCTGGGCAGGGGGAGTTGTCAATGAGCAGTTCTTC.

Comment on this clonotype: A much larger clone sits a single nucleotide away, making a read error possible. The CDR3 does not end in the conserved phenylalanine or tryptophan, so this is likely a read error. This chain uses TRBV7-2 with TRBJ2-7; the match to TRBD1 covers 10 bases. The V segment lost 5 bases and the J segment 3 bases; nucleotides outside the gene matches: 4. Germline CDR1 is SGHTA and CDR2 is FQGNSA. The CDR3 runs to 14 residues. The CDR3: CASSLGQGGYEQYL. CDR3 bases: TGTGCCAGCAGCCTAGGACAGGGGGGCTACGAGCAGTACCTC.

This chain connects TRBV12-3 or TRBV12-4 to TRBJ1-4; no definite D call. The ends were cut back, 3 bases at V and 6 bases at J, with 11 bases in the middle. The CDR3 runs to 14 residues. The CDR3 loop reads CASSLIGIDEKLFF. The CDR3, as DNA: TGTGCCAGCAGTTTGATCGGGATCGATGAAAAACTGTTTTTT.

This clonotype was recorded a few times. The CDR3 coding sequence is TGTGCCAGCAGTGTTCTTCTGCGGACTTCTTGGTTGGGCTACACCTTC. As protein: CASSVLLRTSWLGYTF. J is TRBJ1-2 and V is TRBV2, with D uncertain. Trimming stripped 4 bases from V and 8 bases from J, with 23 bases between. The CDR3 sequence is 16 residues long. CDR1 SNHLY and CDR2 FYNNEI come from the germline V gene.

This clonotype has at least ten counts. This chain joins TRBV7-8 and TRBJ2-7; a weak D match, TRBD2 (5 bases). Germline-derived CDR1 and CDR2 are SGHVS and FQNEAQ. V lost 1 base and J 5 bases, leaving 12 bases between the germline ends. The CDR3 runs 14 residues. DNA for the CDR3: TGTGCCAGCAGCTTAGGTGGGTTCGGGAACGAGCAGTACTTC. It is translated as CASSLGGFGNEQYF. The full variable domain, with the rest looked up from reference TRBV7-8 and TRBJ2-7, is GAGVSQSPRYKVAKRGQDVALRCDPISGHVSLFWYQQALGQGPEFLTYFQNEAQLDKSGLPSDRFFAERPEGSVSTLKIQRTQQEDSAVYLCASSLGGFGNEQYFGPGTRLTVT.

This clonotype was detected a few times. The rearrangement uses TRBV6-5 and TRBJ2-3; 8 bases map to TRBD2. The CDR3 sequence is 16 residues long. Germline values: CDR1 MNHEY, CDR2 SVGAGI. V was pared by 4 bases and J by 3 bases, with 9 bases of the junction left unmatched. CDR3 DNA sequence: TGTGCCAGCAGTTCCCCCCCGGGAGGGCAGACAGATACGCAGTATTTT. Translating it yields CASSSPPGGQTDTQYF.

This sequence joins TRBV30 and TRBJ2-7, with TRBD1 matching over 10 bases. This CDR3 comprises 15 residues. Germline CDR1 GTSNPN, CDR2 SVGIG (reference sequence). The V gene end was trimmed by 2 bases and the J gene end by 6 bases; junction bases not matched to a gene: 10. CDR3 DNA: TGTGCCTGGAGTCCAGACAGGGGGCCCTGGGGCGAGCAGTACTTC. It translates to CAWSPDRGPWGEQYF. The variable domain in full, completed from reference TRBV30 and TRBJ2-7, reads SQTIHQWPATLVQPVGSPLSLECTVEGTSNPNLYWYRQAAGRGLQLLFYSVGIGQISSEVPQNLSASRPQDRQFILSSKKLLLSDSGFYLCAWSPDRGPWGEQYFGPGTRLTVT.

This clonotype was observed once. V and J are TRBV2 and TRBJ2-1; D is unresolved. This CDR3 region has 16 residues. The germline V gene encodes CDR1 SNHLY and CDR2 FYNNEI. Trimming left V 4 bases short and J 6 bases short, with 19 bases between. The CDR3 loop reads CASSGSGPGRSNEQFF. CDR3 bases: TGTGCCAGCAGTGGTTCCGGCCCCGGCCGGTCCAATGAGCAGTTCTTC.

V and J are TRBV9 and TRBJ1-5; 7 bases align to TRBD1. Trimming removed 3 bases from V and 4 bases from J; junction bases left unmatched: 1. This CDR3 has 13 amino acids. Looked up from germline, CDR1 is SGDLS and CDR2 is YYNGEE. CDR3 amino acids: CASSAGGNQPQHF. CDR3 in DNA: TGTGCCAGCAGCGCAGGGGGAAATCAGCCCCAGCATTTT.

Notes on this clonotype: A much larger clone is a single base away; this may be a read error. This chain joins TRBV2 and TRBJ1-2, with 9 bases matching TRBD1. V shed 3 bases and J 8 bases; nucleotides not matched to a gene: 10. The CDR3 is 15 residues long. Germline V gives CDR1 SNHLY, CDR2 FYNNEI. The DNA for the CDR3 is TGTGCCAGCAGTGAGCGAGGACAGGGGACGCAGGGCTACACCTTC. Encoded protein: CASSERGQGTQGYTF.

This clonotype was seen more than once but under ten times. The chain uses TRBV5-1 and TRBJ2-1; D is possibly TRBD1 or TRBD2 (6 bases each). This CDR3 has 14 residues. V lost 0 bases and J 9 bases, leaving 13 bases between the germline ends. CDR1 and CDR2 from the germline V gene are SGHRS and YFSETQ. This CDR3 reads CASSLVEGGTEQFF. The CDR3 DNA reads as TGCGCCAGCAGCTTGGTTGAAGGGGGGACTGAGCAGTTCTTC.

About this clonotype: Being one base from a much bigger clone, this may be a read error. The rearrangement joins TRBV11-2 to TRBJ2-7; no definite D call. This CDR3 region has 14 residues. In germline, CDR1 is SGHAT, CDR2 FQNNGV. Trimming pared 9 bases from V and 4 bases from J, leaving 19 bases between. CDR3 sequence reads: CASSIGYPEYEQYF. CDR3 DNA: TGTGCCAGTAGTATCGGTTACCCCGAGTACGAGCAGTACTTC.

The chain uses TRBV27 and TRBJ1-1, with D unclear. CDR1 is MNHEY and CDR2 is SMNVEV in the germline V gene (reference sequence). Trimming pared 5 bases from V and 1 base from J, leaving 11 bases between. This CDR3 has 14 amino acids. The CDR3 coding sequence is TGTGCCAGCAGTGTAGGGTTGACGAACACTGAAGCTTTCTTT. It encodes CASSVGLTNTEAFF.